The 25 T cell receptor beta chains given below trace back to one sample, sequenced in a study of CD8 T cells in ankylosing spondylitis listed by TCRdb under 2017. Their recognized antigens are unknown. Broader findings and caveats from the paper: Blood from ankylosing spondylitis patients appeared to be characterized by a TCR beta motif composed of under 10 highly homologous amino acid variants.

Receptor amplification or capture employed 5' RACE. Instrument on record: Illumina HiSeq 2500. TCRdb redid the processing of the public reads, applying fastp at Q25 and MiXCR, and retained in-frame beta chains. Each CDR3 protein gets just one entry, which takes the most common genes and DNA from the rows behind it. The sample table records roughly 90,000 distinct CDR3 sequences; around 8.3% of these occur just once. The ten largest clones add up to 30% to 35% of the sample. Material for sequencing was blood, either unsorted or a sorted T cell fraction (not recorded which). Source of these receptors: a male donor with ankylosing spondylitis.

This clonotype was seen at least ten times. The genes are TRBV20-1 and TRBJ1-1; D is perhaps TRBD1 (5 bases). Germline-derived CDR1 and CDR2 are DFQATT and SNEGSKA (reference sequence). There are 15 residues in the CDR3. V lost 0 bases and J 4 bases, leaving 15 bases between the germline ends. The CDR3 DNA reads as TGCAGTGCTAGAGATCCGACGGGGGTTGGCACTGAAGCTTTCTTT. Translating gives CSARDPTGVGTEAFF.

The chain links TRBV12-3 or TRBV12-4 to TRBJ2-7; TRBD2 matches 9 bases. CDR3 length: 14 amino acids. CDR3 residues: CASSLSGSSDEQYV. In DNA, the CDR3 is TGTGCCAGCAGTCTTAGCGGGAGCTCCGACGAGCAGTACGTC.

The chain joins TRBV7-2 to TRBJ2-5; 13 bases map to TRBD2. The CDR3 runs to 14 residues. Per the germline V gene, CDR1 is SGHTA and CDR2 is FQGNSA. J gave up 3 bases and V 5 bases, and 0 bases lay outside the gene matches. As DNA, the CDR3 is TGTGCCAGCAGCGGACTAGCGGGAGAAGAGACCCAGTACTTC. It encodes CASSGLAGEETQYF. Drawing the rest from reference TRBV7-2 and TRBJ2-5, the complete variable domain is GAGVSQSPSNKVTEKGKDVELRCDPISGHTALYWYRQSLGQGLEFLIYFQGNSAPDKSGLPSDRFSAERTGGSVSTLTIQRTQQEDSAVYLCASSGLAGEETQYFGPGTRLLVL.

A few counts support this clonotype. The gene calls are TRBV12-3 or TRBV12-4 and TRBJ1-1; D is uncertain. The V end was cut by 5 bases, the J end by 1 base, with 14 bases between. This CDR3 has 15 residues. CDR3 loop: CASSPLGSQNTEAFF. The CDR3 region has the DNA TGTGCCAGCAGTCCCCTAGGGAGTCAGAACACTGAAGCTTTCTTT.

This clonotype has a handful of counts. CDR3 protein: CASRRNTGELFF. The CDR3 DNA follows: TGTGCCAGCAGGCGGAACACCGGGGAGCTGTTTTTT. The rearrangement links TRBV6-2 or TRBV6-3 to TRBJ2-2; D is ambiguous. This CDR3 contains 12 residues. The V end was cut by 6 bases, the J end by 1 base, with 3 bases between. Germline V gene data show CDR1 as MNHEY and CDR2 as SVGEGT.

The sample holds many counts of this clonotype. The chain joins TRBV5-1 to TRBJ1-2; 12 bases map to TRBD1. From germline, CDR1 is SGHRS and CDR2 YFSETQ. The CDR3 consists of 14 residues. V shed 4 bases, J shed 7 bases, and the junction held 5 bases outside the gene matches. The CDR3 nucleotides are TGCGCCAGCAGCCTGGGACAGGGGGCGTTTGGCTACACCTTC. Translated: CASSLGQGAFGYTF.

This clonotype was counted a few times. The V gene is TRBV11-2, the J gene TRBJ1-1, with D possibly matching TRBD1 (5 bases). CDR1 and CDR2 from the germline V gene are SGHAT and FQNNGV. Trimming took off 5 bases at V and 7 bases at J, with 17 bases between the two ends. The CDR3 spans 14 residues. DNA for the CDR3: TGTGCCAGCAGCCCCTGGACACTTGGGGGTGAAGCTTTCTTT. Protein product: CASSPWTLGGEAFF.

Only a few counts were recorded for this clonotype. The chain couples TRBV5-4 to TRBJ2-7; TRBD2 matches at 15 bases. The CDR3 has 19 residues. The V segment lost 0 bases and the J segment 6 bases; nucleotides outside the gene matches: 13. The germline V gene encodes CDR1 SGHNT and CDR2 YYREEE (reference sequence). The CDR3 sequence is CASSLEPGLAGGTGFEQYV. The CDR3 nucleotides read TGTGCCAGCAGCTTGGAGCCCGGACTAGCGGGAGGGACAGGGTTCGAGCAGTACGTC.

This clonotype was counted ten times or more. This chain joins TRBV7-9 and TRBJ1-1; a weak D match, TRBD1 (6 bases). Looked up from germline, CDR1 is SEHNR and CDR2 is FQNEAQ (reference sequence). Trimming removed 7 bases at V and 7 bases at J, with 10 bases between. The CDR3 sequence is 11 residues long. CDR3 sequence: CASTWGHEAFF. Written as DNA, the CDR3 is TGTGCCAGCACCTGGGGGCATGAAGCTTTCTTT.

This clonotype was recorded many times. The chain carries TRBV20-1 and TRBJ2-1, with TRBD2 identical over 10 bases. The trim removed 1 base at V and 6 bases at J, leaving 3 bases unmatched. This CDR3 has 14 residues. Germline V gives CDR1 DFQATT, CDR2 SNEGSKA (reference sequence). DNA for the CDR3: TGCAGTGCTAGAGCTAGGACTAGCGGCAATGAGCAGTTCTTC. Protein sequence: CSARARTSGNEQFF.

This chain links TRBV5-6 with TRBJ2-7, with a tentative D call TRBD1 (5 bases). Between the trimmed V and J ends, which lost 3 bases and 1 base, there was a span of 11 bases. The germline CDR1 and CDR2 sequences are SGHDT and YYEEEE. The length of the CDR3 is 14 residues. This CDR3 is CASSSQGFSYEQYF. The CDR3 region has the DNA TGTGCCAGCAGCTCCCAGGGTTTTTCCTACGAGCAGTACTTC. The variable domain in full, completed from reference TRBV5-6 and TRBJ2-7, reads DAGVTQSPTHLIKTRGQQVTLRCSPKSGHDTVSWYQQALGQGPQFIFQYYEEEERQRGNFPDRFSGHQFPNYSSELNVNALLLGDSALYLCASSSQGFSYEQYFGPGTRLTVT.

This clonotype has a handful of counts. This chain connects TRBV13 to TRBJ2-3; 10 bases map to TRBD2. The CDR3 has 15 amino acids. J was trimmed by 5 bases and V by 5 bases; bases with no gene match: 7. Germline assignment: CDR1 PRHDT and CDR2 FYEKMQ (reference sequence). The CDR3 bases are TGTGCCAGCAGCCCCCGGACTAGCGGACAAGATACGCAGTATTTT. The encoded protein is CASSPRTSGQDTQYF. The complete variable domain, with remaining parts taken from reference TRBV13 and TRBJ2-3, reads AAGVIQSPRHLIKEKRETATLKCYPIPRHDTVYWYQQGPGQDPQFLISFYEKMQSDKGSIPDRFSAQQFSDYHSELNMSSLELGDSALYFCASSPRTSGQDTQYFGPGTRLTVL.

V and J are TRBV7-6 and TRBJ2-3; 13 nucleotides align to TRBD2. V dropped 4 bases and J dropped 6; count of bases not matched to a gene: 7. Germline CDR1 is SGHVS and CDR2 is FNYEAQ. This CDR3 region has 16 residues. CDR3 nucleotide sequence: TGTGCCAGCAGCTCCGAACTAGCGGGAGGGCCGGATACGCAGTATTTT. As protein: CASSSELAGGPDTQYF.

This clonotype was picked up a small number of times. The V call is TRBV5-1, the J call TRBJ2-7, with D hard to call. This CDR3 comprises 14 residues. The germline V gene encodes CDR1 SGHRS and CDR2 YFSETQ. Trimming took off 0 bases at V and 3 bases at J, with 10 bases between the two ends. This CDR3 is CASSLGQDVYEQYF. CDR3 nucleotides: TGCGCCAGCAGCTTGGGCCAGGATGTCTACGAGCAGTACTTC.

This sequence joins TRBV27 and TRBJ2-2, with a weak D call TRBD1 (6 bases). CDR3 length equals 16 residues. V was shortened by 2 bases and J by 6 bases, with 16 bases between the two germline ends. Germline V lookup: CDR1 MNHEY, CDR2 SMNVEV (reference sequence). The CDR3 is CASSLGPGALAGELFF. CDR3 bases: TGTGCCAGCAGTTTAGGTCCAGGGGCGCTAGCCGGGGAGCTGTTTTTT.

This clonotype was counted only a few times. The rearrangement joins TRBV7-2 to TRBJ1-1, with TRBD1 as a possible D gene (6 bases). CDR3 size: 17 residues. The germline V gene has CDR1 SGHTA and CDR2 FQGNSA. Trimming pared 0 bases from V and 0 bases from J, leaving 14 bases between. The chain's CDR3 is CASSLAYVTGLNTEAFF. CDR3 bases: TGTGCCAGCAGCTTAGCCTATGTAACAGGGTTGAACACTGAAGCTTTCTTT.

A few counts support this clonotype. The chain employs TRBV9 and TRBJ1-1, with 7 bases identical to TRBD1. The germline V gene has CDR1 SGDLS and CDR2 YYNGEE. V lost 0 bases, J lost 4 bases, and 9 bases stayed unmatched. The CDR3 has 16 residues. For the CDR3, the DNA is TGTGCCAGCAGCGTAGTAATAAGGGACAGAGGCACTGAAGCTTTCTTT. It encodes CASSVVIRDRGTEAFF.

V is TRBV11-2 and J is TRBJ2-2; the D gene is possibly TRBD2 (6 bases). The CDR3 spans 17 residues. The V gene's germline CDR1 is SGHAT and CDR2 FQNNGV. Between the trimmed V and J ends, which lost 6 bases and 4 bases, there was a span of 21 bases. CDR3 region: CASSPGLLELLTGELFF. For the CDR3, the DNA is TGTGCCAGCAGTCCGGGACTCCTCGAACTCCTCACCGGGGAGCTGTTTTTT.

This clonotype was picked up many times. V and J are TRBV4-2 and TRBJ2-7; 7 positions match TRBD1. Germline CDR1 reads LGHNA; CDR2 reads YNFKEQ. The CDR3 length is 14 residues. J was trimmed by 3 bases and V by 1 base; bases with no gene match: 3. The DNA for the CDR3 is TGTGCCAGCAGCCAAGGGGACAGTCACTACGAGCAGTACTTC. Its protein product is CASSQGDSHYEQYF.

The table lists this clonotype with many counts. This chain connects TRBV29-1 to TRBJ2-5; TRBD2 matches 15 bases. The germline CDR1 and CDR2 sequences are SQVTM and ANQGSEA. J gave up 5 bases and V 6 bases, and 13 bases lay outside the gene matches. This CDR3 spans 17 amino acids. The chain's CDR3 is CSVGLAGGIRAGETQYF. The CDR3 region has the DNA TGCAGCGTGGGACTAGCGGGAGGTATAAGGGCAGGGGAGACCCAGTACTTC.

This clonotype was recorded at least ten times. This chain joins TRBV29-1 and TRBJ2-7; the D call may be TRBD1 or TRBD2 (5 bases each). V lost 0 bases, J lost 2 bases, and 20 bases lay in between. There are 17 residues in the CDR3. Germline CDR1 is SQVTM and CDR2 is ANQGSEA. Here the CDR3 DNA reads TGCAGCGTTGAAGATAAGACCAGCGGACAAGAAACCTACGAGCAGTACTTC. Its protein is CSVEDKTSGQETYEQYF.

The chain couples TRBV29-1 to TRBJ2-7; D might be TRBD2 (6 bases). CDR3 length: 14 amino acids. The germline V gene has CDR1 SQVTM and CDR2 ANQGSEA. The germline V and J ends were trimmed by 3 bases and 5 bases, with 17 bases remaining between them. The CDR3 nucleotides read TGCAGCGTTGAGTTCGGGAGTCACAAAAACGAGCAGTACTTC. It yields the protein CSVEFGSHKNEQYF.

A word on this clonotype: It may be a read error: a sequence one base away is much more abundant. CDR3 DNA: TGTGCCAGCAGCGTAATGTCGGGACTAGCCCAAGACACCCGGGAGCTGTTTTTT. Translating gives CASSVMSGLAQDTRELFF. The chain carries TRBV9 and TRBJ2-2; 9 positions match TRBD2. The CDR3 has 18 amino acids. The germline V gene has CDR1 SGDLS and CDR2 YYNGEE.

This clonotype was seen ten or more times. The genes are TRBV9 and TRBJ1-1; TRBD1 might be the D (5 bases). Per germline, CDR1 SGDLS and CDR2 YYNGEE. The CDR3 covers 15 residues. Deletions cut 0 bases from V and 5 bases from J, with 14 bases between. CDR3 region: CASSVGGREGTEAFF. CDR3 in DNA: TGTGCCAGCAGCGTAGGGGGCAGGGAAGGAACTGAAGCTTTCTTT.

This clonotype was recorded at least ten times. The V and J genes are TRBV5-1 and TRBJ2-3; tentatively, D is TRBD2 (6 bases). Trimming left V 3 bases short and J 5 bases short, with 13 bases between. Germline assignment: CDR1 SGHRS and CDR2 YFSETQ. This CDR3 has 14 amino acids. The CDR3 DNA follows: TGCGCCAGCAGCTCGGGGGACGGTCAAGATACGCAGTATTTT. It encodes CASSSGDGQDTQYF.